This T cell receptor (beta chain) is drawn from a study of cytomegalovirus exposure and HLA in healthy donors. 13 Jbeta primers and 60 Vbeta primers were used for the PCR. Clones were sequenced by immunoSEQ multiplex PCR, and TCRdb holds only the in-frame ones, with some missing. The data contain about 130,000 clones, about 80% of them singletons. As to this clone: Its cognate antigen is unknown.

Findings of the study overall: The authors later linked a missense DCLRE1C variant to TCR beta V- and J-gene trimming. Among donors in an Asian-associated ancestry cluster, a later analysis reportedly found fewer N-insertions than the roughly 680-donor mean. Most subjects had HLA-A and HLA-B alleles reportedly predicted accurately by TCR beta sequences.

This CDR3 has 11 amino acids. Trimming pared 3 bases from V and 8 bases from J, leaving 7 bases between. In germline, CDR1 is KGHSH, CDR2 LQKENI. The material sequenced was PBMCs. V gene TRBV18 combines with J gene TRBJ1-1; D gene uncertain. The TCR was taken from a boy between 2 and 10 years old in good health and CMV-seronegative. CDR3: CASSPLREAFF. CDR3 DNA: TGTGCCAGCTCACCTCTGAGGGAAGCTTTCTTT.